The subject of this entry is one TCR beta chain. Its specific antigen is unknown. No base quality information exists; no much larger clone differs at one position. The protocol used for the library was multiplex PCR. Sequencing used an Illumina HiSeq 4000. To build TCR beta libraries, CDR3 regions were amplified by Arm-PCR using iRepertoire HTBI primers. Before sequencing, the PCR products went through gel purification. Per the authors' processing: A total of some 65 TRBV and 14 TRBJ segments were identified across samples and were used for gene usage analysis of CDR3 amino acid clonotypes. COPE and FqMerger were used to merge filtered high-quality paired reads into contigs. BLAST was used to align contigs to IMGT TRBV, TRBD and TRBJ reference genes, with CDR3 defined following IMGT. Any clonotype with a frequency above 0.1% was counted as a highly expanded clone. Repertoire diversity was measured by Shannon entropy, and V-J evenness by the Gini coefficient. A clonotype was considered public if more than one individual shared it. TCRdb reprocessing: public reads trimmed at Q25 with fastp, clones called with MiXCR, in-frame beta chains kept. Every distinct CDR3 protein forms one entry, paired with its most common genes and DNA. These V and J calls derive from TCRdb rather than the authors' analysis. Within this sample are hundreds of thousands of distinct CDR3 sequences, with 25% to 35% of them counted one time only. The ten largest clones add up to about two fifths of the sample.

This sample is part of a study of regulatory T cells in long-lasting Graves disease (dated by TCRdb to about 2021). Regarding the complete study: To count as having persistent Graves' disease, a patient had to have received antithyroid drug treatment for over 5 years with TSH receptor autoantibodies remaining persistently positive. The study was conducted in China and was registered as a clinical trial. This study used TCR sequencing and RNA sequencing of peripheral blood to compare persistent Graves' disease patients against newly diagnosed Graves' disease patients. On average, persistent Graves' disease patients in the clinical cohort had been on antithyroid drugs for about 10.3 years. TCR sequencing covered roughly 13 persistent and approximately 20 newly diagnosed Graves' disease patients, about 35 samples in total.

The time point label, read with the paper, signifies: persistent/refractory GD, antithyroid drugs over 5 years with positive TRAb. For both TCR sequencing and RNA sequencing, RNA was extracted from PBMCs in TRIzol. Graves' disease was diagnosed according to American Thyroid Association guidelines. Recruitment of patients was carried out at an endocrinology department in Xi'an, China. Each patient gave roughly 8.4 milliliters of peripheral blood, collected in an EDTA anticoagulant tube. PBMCs were isolated by Ficoll Paque Plus density gradient separation without further T cell sorting. RNA quality was checked with an Agilent 2100 Bioanalyzer and agarose gel, and concentration with a NanoDrop 2000. V is pruned by 4 bases and J by 5 bases, leaving 6 bases of the junction without a gene match. Measured from the cysteine to the phenylalanine, the CDR3 is 15 residues long. CDR3 DNA only is kept here, 45 bases in frame from base 1. Looking up the germline V gene (reference sequence) yields CDR1 SGHNT and CDR2 YYREEE.

Overall results and qualifications from the work: Compared with newly diagnosed patients, persistent Graves' disease patients had lower TCR Shannon entropy and fewer highly expanded clones, which suggests clonal expansion. A larger number of public clonotypes was shared among persistent patients (approximately 2,600) than among newly diagnosed patients (around 970). Only the TCR beta chain was sequenced and analyzed. Preferential use of TRBV28, TRBJ1-2 and TRBJ2-5 was observed in persistent disease, whereas TRBV20-1 and TRBJ2-1 were favored in newly diagnosed disease. Peripheral blood alone was examined, since thyroid tissue, which constituted the primary lesion, could not be accessed. The authors noted that the small sample size was a limitation that may lower accuracy.

The sequence links TRBV5-4 to TRBJ2-2, and TRBD1 aligns with 9 junction nucleotides. The sample consisted of peripheral blood mononuclear cells (PBMCs), taken when the disease was refractory, from a patient treated with antithyroid drugs. The receptor's source is a female donor with Graves disease. Read as DNA, the sequence is TGTGCCAGCAGCGTACAGGGGGCGAGGACCGGGGAGCTGTTTTTT. Its coded protein is CASSVQGARTGELFF.